One T cell receptor beta chain is described in this entry. CDR3 size: 15 residues. Germline trimming cut 5 bases from V and 7 bases from J; bases unmatched to any gene: 6. Germline V gene sequence: CDR1 SEHNR, CDR2 FQNEAQ (reference sequence). These data belong to a study of blood T cell repertoires in COVID-19. Followed over time, Seattle patients had been enrolled while infection was active. Produced via immunoSEQ multiplex PCR; TCRdb's table is partial and in-frame only. Counted here are roughly 250,000 clones, roughly 80% occurring once; the ten biggest clones make up around 16%. Sequences were obtained from peripheral blood. The TCR sequence derives from a person aged 65 to 79 with COVID-19, enrolled during active disease. The chain joins TRBV7-9 to TRBJ2-3; TRBD2 matches 13 bases. Written as DNA, the CDR3 is TGTGCCAGCAGCCTACTAGCGGGAGGGCCTAATACGCAGTATTTT. Translated: CASSLLAGGPNTQYF.